These 27 T cell receptor beta chains share one sample of origin, sequenced in a study of technical replicates of blood from a handful of donors. Clones were sequenced by immunoSEQ multiplex PCR, and TCRdb holds only the in-frame ones, with some missing. In the table there are under 20,000 clones, 80% to 85% of which are singletons. The sequenced sample was PBMCs. The receptors were gathered from a human donor in good health.

The rearrangement joins TRBV28 to TRBJ1-1; D gene ambiguous. This CDR3 spans 13 amino acids. Germline CDR1 reads MDHEN; CDR2 reads SYDVKM. V lost 4 bases and J lost 6, with 12 bases in between. Here the CDR3 DNA reads TGTGCCAGCAGTTCGTCTGAGTTGGCTGAAGCTTTCTTT. This codes for CASSSSELAEAFF. Filled out from reference TRBV28 and TRBJ1-1, the complete variable domain reads DVKVTQSSRYLVKRTGEKVFLECVQDMDHENMFWYRQDPGLGLRLIYFSYDVKMKEKGDIPEGYSVSREKKERFSLILESASTNQTSMYLCASSSSELAEAFFGQGTRLTVV.

The chain is built from TRBV5-1 and TRBJ2-7; D may be TRBD1 (5 bases). CDR1 is SGHRS, CDR2 YFSETQ, per germline. CDR3 length: 13 residues. V was cut by 7 bases and J by 0 bases, with 11 bases left in between. As DNA, the CDR3 is TGCGCCAGCGCGGACACCACCTCCTACGAGCAGTACTTC. Translating gives CASADTTSYEQYF. Based on the CDR3 plus reference TRBV5-1 and TRBJ2-7, the full variable domain is KAGVTQTPRYLIKTRGQQVTLSCSPISGHRSVSWYQQTPGQGLQFLFEYFSETQRNKGNFPGRFSGRQFSNSRSEMNVSTLELGDSALYLCASADTTSYEQYFGPGTRLTVT.

This chain uses TRBV5-4 with TRBJ1-5, with TRBD1 identical over 12 bases. V gave up 3 bases and J gave up 11 bases; unmatched junction bases: 6. This CDR3 is built from 14 residues. Germline loops: CDR1 SGHNT, CDR2 YYREEE (reference sequence). This CDR3 is CASSSEGQGAAQHF. The DNA of the CDR3 is TGTGCCAGCAGCTCGGAGGGACAGGGGGCAGCCCAGCATTTT.

This clone was found once. The chain recombines TRBV5-6 with TRBJ2-1; TRBD2 matches 12 bases. The V gene's germline CDR1 is SGHDT and CDR2 YYEEEE. This CDR3 has 15 amino acids. With 1 base clipped from V and 9 bases from J, the junction kept 5 bases outside the gene matches. The CDR3 DNA is TGTGCCAGCAGCTTGCCCGGACTAGCGGGAACTGAGCAGTTCTTC. Protein product: CASSLPGLAGTEQFF.

J is TRBJ1-1 and V is TRBV25-1; no firm D call. V dropped 11 bases and J dropped 1 base, with 11 bases sitting between them. Germline assignment: CDR1 MGHDK and CDR2 SYGVNS. This CDR3 contains 12 residues. CDR3 bases: TGTGCCTCAAGAGGGCCGAACACTGAAGCTTTCTTT. It codes for CASRGPNTEAFF. Based on the CDR3 plus reference TRBV25-1 and TRBJ1-1, the full variable domain is EADIYQTPRYLVIGTGKKITLECSQTMGHDKMYWYQQDPGMELHLIHYSYGVNSTEKGDLSSESTVSRIRTEHFPLTLESARPSHTSQYLCASRGPNTEAFFGQGTRLTVV.

As for this clone: The sample holds other DNA sequences that translate to the same CDR3. The chain is built from TRBV10-2 and TRBJ2-5, with 10 bases identical to TRBD2. This CDR3 comprises 17 residues. Germline V gene data show CDR1 as WSHSY and CDR2 as SAAADI. Trimming took 4 bases from V and 5 from J; bases not matched to a gene: 13. The CDR3 spells CASSAGLAGVFGETQYF. The CDR3 coding sequence is TGCGCCAGCAGTGCTGGCCTAGCGGGAGTATTTGGGGAGACCCAGTACTTC.

The genes are TRBV28 and TRBJ2-3, with D unresolved. Germline lookup yields CDR1 MDHEN and CDR2 SYDVKM. V lost 6 bases to trimming and J lost 1 base, with 11 bases between them. The CDR3 spans 14 residues. CDR3 amino acids: CASSPSGGTDTQYF. The CDR3 region has the DNA TGTGCCAGCAGCCCCTCCGGAGGCACAGATACGCAGTATTTT.

V gene TRBV9 combines with J gene TRBJ2-3, with D perhaps matching TRBD2 (6 bases). Trimming removed 0 bases from V and 5 bases from J, with 13 bases in between. CDR1 is SGDLS and CDR2 is YYNGEE in the germline V gene. The CDR3 totals 15 residues. CDR3 in DNA: TGTGCCAGCAGCGTAGGGGAGGCCCTTCGAGATACGCAGTATTTT. Its translation: CASSVGEALRDTQYF.

The chain carries TRBV18 and TRBJ2-3; the match to TRBD2 covers 9 bases. Trimming at V came to 3 bases and at J to 5 bases, leaving 3 bases not matched to a gene. This CDR3 has 14 residues. CDR1 and CDR2 (germline): KGHSH, LQKENI. The chain's CDR3 is CASSPASGKDTQYF. DNA of the CDR3: TGTGCCAGCTCACCGGCTAGCGGGAAAGATACGCAGTATTTT.

Only one count was recorded for this clone. V and J are TRBV29-1 and TRBJ2-1; possibly TRBD1 for D (5 bases). CDR3 length: 13 amino acids. With 6 bases removed from V and 7 bases from J, the gap between germline ends came to 16 bases. The germline CDR1 and CDR2 sequences are SQVTM and ANQGSEA. The CDR3 coding sequence is TGCAGCGTAAGGGGTAGTCCAAGAAATGAGCAGTTCTTC. Translating it yields CSVRGSPRNEQFF.

A single count supports this clone. The chain is built from TRBV19 and TRBJ2-7, with D uncertain. Germline CDR1 is LNHDA and CDR2 is SQIVND (reference sequence). Trimming shortened V by 5 bases and J by 0 bases, and 11 bases separated the two germline ends. CDR3 length equals 14 residues. CDR3 protein: CASSATINSYEQYF. CDR3 nucleotides: TGTGCCAGTAGTGCGACAATCAACTCCTACGAGCAGTACTTC.

The chain joins TRBV30 to TRBJ2-3; possible D gene TRBD2, 6 bases. V shed 8 bases and J shed 4 bases, with 10 bases lying between them. The CDR3 consists of 11 residues. CDR1 is GTSNPN, CDR2 SVGIG, per germline (reference sequence). The CDR3 DNA reads TGTGCCGGCGGGGAGGCAGATACGCAGTATTTT. Amino acids: CAGGEADTQYF.

The chain carries TRBV28 and TRBJ2-1, with a weak D call TRBD2 (5 bases). The CDR3 consists of 14 residues. Germline CDR1 MDHEN, CDR2 SYDVKM. The V end was cut by 3 bases, the J end by 3 bases, with 9 bases between. The CDR3 reads CASSFRGIYNEQFF. Here the CDR3 DNA reads TGTGCCAGCAGTTTCCGGGGAATCTACAATGAGCAGTTCTTC.

The chain combines TRBV5-4 with TRBJ1-3, with D perhaps TRBD1 (5 bases). The germline gives CDR1 SGHNT, CDR2 YYREEE (reference sequence). The CDR3 covers 15 residues. The germline V and J ends were trimmed by 4 bases and 2 bases, with 13 bases remaining between them. The CDR3 DNA sequence: TGTGCCAGCAGCCAATCATGGGGGGCTGGAAACACCATATATTTT. Translation: CASSQSWGAGNTIYF.

The rearrangement uses TRBV28 and TRBJ1-5; 7 bases align to TRBD1. With V trimmed by 5 bases and J by 3 bases, 4 bases remained unmatched. From germline, CDR1 is MDHEN and CDR2 SYDVKM. The CDR3 has 14 amino acids. DNA for the CDR3: TGTGCCAGCAGTAAGGGACAGCTCAATCAGCCCCAGCATTTT. Translated, it gives CASSKGQLNQPQHF.

The genes are TRBV5-8 and TRBJ2-6; maybe TRBD2 (7 bases). The germline CDR1 and CDR2 sequences are SGHTS and YDEGEE. The CDR3 loop spans 17 amino acids. V lost 4 bases and J 0 bases, leaving 14 bases between the germline ends. The DNA for the CDR3 is TGTGCCAGCAGCACAGCGGGACACTTCTCTGGGGCCAACGTCCTGACTTTC. This gives the protein CASSTAGHFSGANVLTF.

In this sample, this clone turned up a few times. This chain joins TRBV10-1 and TRBJ2-7, with 7 nucleotides matching TRBD2. Losses at the gene ends were 3 bases for V and 2 bases for J; bases not matched to a gene: 4. Per the germline V gene, CDR1 is WNHNN and CDR2 is SYGVQD (reference sequence). The CDR3 loop spans 14 amino acids. CDR3 DNA: TGCGCCAGCAGTGAAAGCGGGGCCCCCTACGAGCAGTACTTC. Translating it yields CASSESGAPYEQYF.

The chain employs TRBV9 and TRBJ2-5, with a possible D match to TRBD1 (6 bases). V gave up 3 bases and J gave up 7 bases, with 19 bases separating them. The germline V gene encodes CDR1 SGDLS and CDR2 YYNGEE. CDR3 size: 15 residues. CDR3 protein: CASSGGGLTEGTQYF. The CDR3 DNA sequence: TGTGCCAGCAGCGGTGGGGGCTTAACGGAAGGGACCCAGTACTTC. The whole variable domain, filled in from reference TRBV9 and TRBJ2-5, reads DSGVTQTPKHLITATGQRVTLRCSPRSGDLSVYWYQQSLDQGLQFLIQYYNGEERAKGNILERFSAQQFPDLHSELNLSSLELGDSALYFCASSGGGLTEGTQYFGPGTRLLVL.

The J gene is TRBJ1-2, the V gene TRBV7-2, with D hard to call. The CDR3 runs 13 residues. Deletions cut 4 bases from V and 4 bases from J, with 10 bases between. Germline V CDR1 and CDR2: SGHTA, FQGNSA. For the CDR3, the DNA is TGTGCCAGCAGCTCGGGGTCCGGCTATGGCTACACCTTC. Translating gives CASSSGSGYGYTF.

This rearrangement joins TRBV7-2 to TRBJ1-2; TRBD1 matches at 10 bases. With V trimmed by 6 bases and J by 5 bases, 9 bases remained unmatched. Germline loops: CDR1 SGHTA, CDR2 FQGNSA. This CDR3 is built from 15 residues. The CDR3 nucleotides read TGTGCCAGCAGTCCACCGGGACAGGGGAGGTATGGCTACACCTTC. Its protein product is CASSPPGQGRYGYTF.

The genes are TRBV5-1 and TRBJ2-1; D might be TRBD1 (5 bases). CDR3 length: 14 residues. V was clipped by 4 bases and J by 0 bases, with 8 bases between them. Per germline, CDR1 SGHRS and CDR2 YFSETQ. CDR3 nucleotides: TGCGCCAGCAGCAGTCAGGGCTCCTACAATGAGCAGTTCTTC. Amino acids: CASSSQGSYNEQFF.

The chain links TRBV2 to TRBJ1-5; D remains unclear. CDR1 and CDR2 (germline): SNHLY, FYNNEI. The V end lost 8 bases, the J end lost 1 base, and 6 bases lay between the germline ends. The CDR3 is 12 residues long. The CDR3 DNA sequence: TGTGCCAGCGCGGAAAGCAATCAGCCCCAGCATTTT. This codes for CASAESNQPQHF.

The chain is built from TRBV2 and TRBJ2-5; 9 bases agree with TRBD2. Germline assignment: CDR1 SNHLY and CDR2 FYNNEI. This CDR3 is built from 13 residues. J lost 3 bases, V lost 5 bases, and 1 base had no gene match. Here the CDR3 DNA reads TGTGCCAGCAGTCGCGGGAGGGAAGAGACCCAGTACTTC. Its protein product is CASSRGREETQYF.

The table lists this clone with a count of one. The chain carries TRBV11-3 and TRBJ2-3; 8 positions agree with TRBD2. This CDR3 is built from 15 residues. Germline CDR1 and CDR2: SGHNT and YENEEA. The V gene end was trimmed by 2 bases and the J gene end by 5 bases; junction bases not matched to a gene: 6. Written as DNA, the CDR3 is TGTGCCAGCAGCTTATCCGGGAGGGCCGGAGATACGCAGTATTTT. Its translation is CASSLSGRAGDTQYF.

There are a few counts of this clone. This sequence joins TRBV6-1 and TRBJ1-1; D not certain. This CDR3 region has 16 residues. The germline V gene has CDR1 MNHNS and CDR2 SASEGT. Trimming cost V 4 bases and J 0 bases, with 15 bases left between them. The CDR3 bases are TGTGCCAGCAGTGTTTTCGGGTCAGCTGTGAACACTGAAGCTTTCTTT. It specifies CASSVFGSAVNTEAFF.

This chain connects TRBV7-2 to TRBJ2-5, with 8 bases aligning to TRBD2. CDR3 length: 16 residues. Germline V lookup: CDR1 SGHTA, CDR2 FQGNSA. The V segment lost 6 bases and the J segment 5 bases; nucleotides outside the gene matches: 14. The CDR3 region is CASSRGGAGGPETQYF. CDR3 sequence (DNA): TGTGCCAGCAGTCGCGGTGGTGCGGGAGGACCCGAGACCCAGTACTTC.

V is TRBV7-7 and J is TRBJ2-3; TRBD2 matches at 15 bases. This CDR3 contains 16 residues. Germline values: CDR1 SSHAT, CDR2 FNYEAQ (reference sequence). Germline trimming cut 5 bases from V and 3 bases from J; bases unmatched to any gene: 3. CDR3 sequence reads: CASSPGLAGGTDTQYF. DNA of the CDR3: TGTGCCAGCAGCCCCGGACTAGCGGGAGGGACAGATACGCAGTATTTT.